This entry lists 13 T cell receptor beta chains sequenced from one sample in a study of T cells in women clearing cervical HPV infection (dated by TCRdb to the late 2010s). The library relied on the immunoSEQ multiplex PCR assay. TCRdb retrieved this table from immuneACCESS and kept in-frame rearrangements only. Not all clones are present; in checked studies, unresolved V genes account for under half, and no reason is known for the remainder. This sample's table has entries for about 36,000 clones. Roughly 1.5% of the sample goes to the ten largest clones. Sequences were obtained from blood buffy coat. Receptors were obtained from a woman between 18 and 70 years old with a cervical HPV16 infection that either progressed to CIN3+ or cleared (not recorded which).

As concerns this clone: From the germline J gene comes the end of the CDR3, since the read stops 3 residues before it. V and J are TRBV18 and TRBJ1-1, with D unresolved. CDR1 and CDR2 (germline): KGHSH, LQKENI. The CDR3 spans 12 residues. This chain's CDR3 is CASSREQETAFF. The CDR3 bases that were read are TGTGCCAGCTCGCGGGAACAAGAGACA. The variable domain in full, with the rest retrieved from reference TRBV18 and TRBJ1-1, is NAGVMQNPRHLVRRRGQEARLRCSPMKGHSHVYWYRQLPEEGLKFMVYLQKENIIDESGMPKERFSAEFPKEGPSILRIQQVVRGDSAAYFCASSREQETAFFGQGTRLTVV.

With respect to this clone: From the germline J gene comes the end of the CDR3, since the read stops 3 residues before it. The rearrangement uses TRBV28 and TRBJ2-5, with no clear D. This CDR3 has 11 residues. V was pared by 2 bases and J by 5 bases, with 3 bases between. Germline values: CDR1 MDHEN, CDR2 SYDVKM. The part of the CDR3 DNA that was read is TGTGCCAGCAGTTTACGGGAGACC. This codes for CASSLRET. The entire CDR3 protein reads CASSLRETQYF.

With respect to this clone: The CDR3 is cut off 3 residues early in the read; its end comes from the germline J gene. The chain carries TRBV19 and TRBJ1-2; TRBD1 aligns across 9 bases. CDR3 length: 14 residues. Germline V lookup: CDR1 LNHDA, CDR2 SQIVND (reference sequence). The V and J ends lost 2 bases and 7 bases, in that order; junction bases with no gene match: 5. The CDR3 bases that were read are TGTGCCAGTAGTATAACAGGGGGCGCGGTTGGC. Translating gives CASSITGGAVG. In full, the CDR3 reads CASSITGGAVGYTF.

With respect to this clone: Read sequence stops 3 residues before the CDR3 end, and the germline J gene provides the missing end. V usage is TRBV4-1 and J usage is TRBJ1-1; a possible D gene is TRBD1 (6 bases). Germline-derived CDR1 and CDR2 are MGHRA and YSYEKL. V was shortened by 8 bases and J by 5 bases, with 18 bases between the two germline ends. This CDR3 is built from 14 residues. Incomplete CDR3 DNA: TGCGCCAGCCAGGGAATCTTGAGGGGGACTGAA. It encodes CASQGILRGTE. The CDR3 as a whole reads CASQGILRGTEAFF.

To note about this clone: The junction departs from the called germline gene at one end, perhaps through a read error. With the read ending 3 residues before the CDR3 end, the germline J gene is used to fill in that end. Distinct nucleotide sequences in the sample also encode this CDR3. The V call is TRBV5-1, the J call TRBJ1-3, with TRBD1 as a possible D gene (5 bases). This CDR3 comprises 16 residues. The germline gives CDR1 SGHRS, CDR2 YFSETQ. The CDR3 loop is CASSSGHPSSGNTIYF. Incomplete CDR3 DNA: TGCGCCAGCAGCTCAGGACACCCGAGCTCTGGAAACACA. Full variable domain (remainder filled in from reference TRBV5-1 and TRBJ1-3): KAGVTQTPRYLIKTRGQQVTLSCSPISGHRSVSWYQQTPGQGLQFLFEYFSETQRNKGNFPGRFSGRQFSNSRSEMNVSTLELGDSALYLCASSSGHPSSGNTIYFGEGSWLTVV.

A note on this clone: The sequence runs out 3 residues before the end of the CDR3; the remainder is reconstructed from the germline J gene. This rearrangement joins TRBV6-4 to TRBJ2-2; the match to TRBD1 covers 8 bases. This CDR3 contains 15 residues. The germline CDR1 and CDR2 sequences are MRHNA and SNTAGT. The CDR3 loop reads CASSSQGAGGSPLFF. The part of the CDR3 DNA that was read is TGTGCCAGCAGTTCTCAGGGGGCCGGGGGTTCACCG.

For this clone: The CDR3 is cut off 3 residues early in the read; its end comes from the germline J gene. The chain carries TRBV6-2 or TRBV6-3 and TRBJ1-2; TRBD1 matches 9 bases. Looked up from germline, CDR1 is MNHEY and CDR2 is SVGEGT. The junction had 13 bases not matched to a gene; V was cut back by 6 bases and J by 5 bases. The CDR3 is 16 amino acids. CDR3 protein: CASSHTGTGSLYGYTF. The sequenced part of the CDR3 DNA is TGTGCCAGCAGCCACACCGGGACAGGGTCGTTATATGGC.

As for this clone: The read finishes 3 residues shy of the CDR3 end, and the germline J gene is used to complete it. The rearrangement links TRBV23-1 to TRBJ2-3; TRBD2 matches 10 bases. TRBV23-1 is noted as an ORF with a role that remains uncertain. This CDR3 region has 20 residues. CDR3 sequence: CASSQSVAGGHCEYQETQYF. CDR3 DNA, as far as it was read: TGCGCCAGCAGTCAATCGGTAGCGGGGGGCCATTGCGAGTACCAAGAGACG.

On this clone: Read sequence stops 3 residues before the CDR3 end, and the germline J gene provides the missing end. The chain employs TRBV5-1 and TRBJ2-5; 10 positions agree with TRBD2. CDR3 size: 16 residues. From germline, CDR1 is SGHRS and CDR2 YFSETQ. V shed 0 bases and J 4 bases; nucleotides not matched to a gene: 6. The part of the CDR3 DNA that was read is TGCGCCAGCAGCTTGGCCGGGACTAGCGTAATAGAGACC. Translation: CASSLAGTSVIET. The whole CDR3 protein reads CASSLAGTSVIETQYF.

A word on this clone: The read ends 3 residues early relative to the CDR3; the germline J gene fills the gap. The V gene is TRBV29-1, the J gene TRBJ1-2; D ambiguous. CDR3 length equals 14 residues. Germline lookup yields CDR1 SQVTM and CDR2 ANQGSEA. Trimming stripped 7 bases from V and 2 bases from J, with 17 bases between. CDR3 DNA, as far as it was read: TGCAGCGCTGTGGTCCCGGGGAAGAACTATGGC. Translating gives CSAVVPGKNYG. The CDR3, in full, reads CSAVVPGKNYGYTF.

Points on this clone: The CDR3 end is not reached by the read, which stops 3 residues before it; the germline J gene fills it in. The chain recombines TRBV7-6 with TRBJ1-4, with a possible D match to TRBD1 (6 bases). The germline V gene encodes CDR1 SGHVS and CDR2 FNYEAQ. V lost 6 bases, J lost 5 bases, and 16 bases lay in between. CDR3 size: 15 residues. The covered CDR3 bases are TGTGCCAGCAGGGCCGAAAACAGGGCAAATGAAAAA. Amino acid sequence: CASRAENRANEK. The entire CDR3 reads CASRAENRANEKLFF.

About this clone itself: The read finishes 3 residues shy of the CDR3 end, and the germline J gene is used to complete it. This sequence joins TRBV20-1 and TRBJ2-1; tentative D call: TRBD1 (5 bases). The germline V gene has CDR1 DFQATT and CDR2 SNEGSKA (reference sequence). The germline V and J ends were trimmed by 3 bases and 4 bases, with 13 bases remaining between them. This CDR3 is built from 14 residues. CDR3 DNA (partial): TGCAGTGCTAGCCCAGGGCGCGGATACAATGAG. Protein: CSASPGRGYNE. The full CDR3 sequence reads CSASPGRGYNEQFF.

As concerns this clone: The read gets to within 3 residues of the CDR3 end, and the germline J gene fills in the rest. The chain is built from TRBV7-8 and TRBJ1-1; D remains ambiguous. This CDR3 has 12 amino acids. The germline V gene has CDR1 SGHVS and CDR2 FQNEAQ. Trimming removed 3 bases at V and 2 bases at J, with 4 bases between. CDR3 in amino acids: CASSFLNTEAFF. The sequenced part of the CDR3 DNA is TGTGCCAGCAGCTTCCTTAACACTGAA.